This TCR beta chain came from a study of T cell repertoires in cytomegalovirus infection (dated by TCRdb to the late 2010s). The study in broad terms: Peptide stimulations targeted recently identified HLA-C-restricted CMV epitopes, whose presentation resists viral immunomodulation, together with well-studied HLA-B-restricted epitopes. Donor HLA type was relevant to the analysis, because carriage of CMV infection together with the matching HLA type was indicated by public TCR beta signatures. The paper as a whole reports these results and caveats: Carriers of CMV infection plus the relevant HLA type were discriminated by the cumulative frequency of public TCR beta family members in the study cohort and in an independent roughly 350-donor cohort. The ex vivo response was dominated by HLA-C-restricted CMV-specific TCR beta clonotypes, which also provided the single most frequent clonotype in two of eight donors.

For sequencing, an Illumina HiSeq 1500 was employed. TCRdb itself trimmed the public reads at Q25 with fastp, ran MiXCR and retained productive beta chains. All rows with the same CDR3 protein become a single entry with the most common DNA and genes. The sample has 680,000 or so distinct CDR3 sequences on record, about 33% of them singletons. The biggest ten clones account for 15% to 20% of the sample. Read against the paper, the sample's treatment or condition label means: in vitro stimulation with specific CMV peptide epitopes to enrich CMV-specific T cells. To note about this clonotype: What this receptor recognizes is not known. No clone much larger than this one lies a single base away; base qualities are absent.

From a lookup of the germline V gene (reference sequence), CDR1 and CDR2 are MNHNY and SVGAGI. The germline V end is reduced by 0 bases and the J end by 2 bases; junction bases left unmatched: 8. The CDR3 runs 19 residues from the cysteine to the phenylalanine. Of all the DNA, just the CDR3 is kept, 57 bases in frame from base 1. The sequence links TRBV6-6 to TRBJ2-1; TRBD1 matches 12 bases in the middle. The receptor's source is a human donor in good health (CMV status not recorded). Some clones in this sample may be carry-over from other donors' samples. The material was cultured PBMCs, obtained from culture after CMV antigen stimulation. Here the CDR3 is given as CASSYSGQGARPAYNEQFF. In nucleotides, the sequence is TGTGCCAGCAGTTACTCGGGACAGGGGGCCCGACCGGCCTACAATGAGCAGTTCTTC.